This T cell receptor beta chain was identified in a study of blood T cell repertoires in COVID-19 (TCRdb year 2020). Background for the entire study: Samples from collaborators originated in the United States, Italy and Spain and spanned both the acute and convalescent phases of COVID-19. The prospective study material was composed of cDNA or gDNA derived from T cells, B-cell-depleted T cells, or PBMCs. The dataset comprised deeply sampled blood TCRbeta repertoires from subjects exposed to, actively infected with, or recovered from COVID-19. The repertoires were released in a freely available public database intended as a resource for research on the immune response to SARS-CoV-2. Samples were obtained from the ongoing ImmuneRACE study (first 160 participants) and from 1,254 subjects provided by 6 global collaborators. Sample metadata almost always included a de-identified subject ID, COVID-19 status, age in years and sex. Where HLA class I and class II types were available, the types were taken from metadata supplied by the sample provider, not from assay-based typing.

Results the study describes overall, beyond this receptor: The amount of clinical and demographic metadata varied by source and participant and was provided uncurated.

The CDR3 spans 11 residues, from the cysteine through the phenylalanine. Only the CDR3 region is kept as DNA, spanning 33 bases read in frame from base 1. The V end loses 5 bases and the J end loses 6 bases, and a stretch of 9 bases separates them. The germline V gene provides CDR1 SQVTM and CDR2 ANQGSEA. Participants in the prospective study were aged about 18 to 95 years, lived in 20 to 25 United States geographic areas, and enrolled through a virtual design. Cohort assignment in the prospective study relied on participant-reported clinical history from a screening survey and a study questionnaire. ImmuneRACE Cohort 3 recovered participants were defined by two consecutive negative NP/OP PCR tests, healthcare professional clearance, or symptom resolution. In the prospective study, whole blood, serum and a nasopharyngeal or oropharyngeal swab were collected from each participant by mobile phlebotomists. Over a roughly 2-month period, participants in the prospective study had the option of providing additional blood draws and questionnaires. Blood samples from the prospective study were shipped frozen or at room temperature prior to DNA extraction.

The immunoSEQ Assay, a bias-controlled multiplex PCR, was used to amplify TCRbeta CDR3 regions from genomic DNA. Processing in the source paper ran as follows. Within the assay, amplification of reference gene primers was used to estimate how many nucleated cells each sample contained. To quantify the absolute abundance of each unique TCRbeta CDR3 rearrangement, sequence reads were collapsed and filtered. Productive Simpson clonality was computed per sample as the square root of Simpson's diversity index over productive rearrangements. TCRdb provides this immuneACCESS table in a form limited to in-frame rearrangements. Some clones are lacking; in checked studies, under half of them reflect an unresolved V gene, and why the rest are absent is not known. The DNA gave D and trimming, while V, J and clone size come from that table. The sample table holds around 200,000 clones, of which roughly four fifths were seen once. The top ten hold about a tenth of the sample.

Remarks on this clone: Its antigen is unknown. No base quality values were provided; no much bigger clone lies one nucleotide off.

The rearranged segments are TRBV29-1 and TRBJ2-3; the D gene is unclear. The source material was PBMCs or T cells enriched from blood (not recorded which). This clonotype was sampled from a man aged 40-49 years who had recovered from COVID-19. The nucleotides are TGCAGCGTTATGGGCCTCGATACGCAGTATTTT. It translates as CSVMGLDTQYF.